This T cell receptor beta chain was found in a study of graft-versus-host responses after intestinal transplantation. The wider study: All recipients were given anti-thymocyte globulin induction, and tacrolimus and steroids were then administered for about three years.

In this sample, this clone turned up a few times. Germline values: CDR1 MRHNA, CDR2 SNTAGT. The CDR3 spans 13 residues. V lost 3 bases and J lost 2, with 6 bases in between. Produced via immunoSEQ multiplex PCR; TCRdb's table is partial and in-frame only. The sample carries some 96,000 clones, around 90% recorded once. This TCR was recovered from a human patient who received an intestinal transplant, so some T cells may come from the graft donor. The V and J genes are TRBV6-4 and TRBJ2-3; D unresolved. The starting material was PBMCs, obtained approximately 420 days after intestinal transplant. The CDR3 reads CASSEGNTDTQYF. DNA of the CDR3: TGTGCCAGCAGTGAGGGGAACACAGATACGCAGTATTTT.